This paragraph covers one T cell receptor beta chain sequence. It has no known antigen specificity. Within one base of it there is no much larger clone, and no base qualities were kept. The CDR3 regions of human TCRbeta chains were analyzed by immunosequencing. Concerning the study's data processing: Repertoire TCRs were checked for matches against a reference library of SARS-CoV-2-specific TCRs that had been generated using the MIRA antigen-specificity platform. Breadth was defined as the fraction of unique TCRs that were SARS-CoV-2-associated, and depth was defined as the fraction of total T cells that were SARS-CoV-2-associated. Using the MIRA data, each spike-specific TCR was mapped to the spike region that the TCR reacts to and placed in a CD4 or CD8 class. Log10-transformed breadth and depth values were compared by one-way ANOVA with Sidak's multiple comparisons tests. The immuneACCESS repertoire file appears here via TCRdb, limited to in-frame rearrangements. These files lack a portion of the clones; in checked studies, under half of the deficit traces to unresolved V genes, and the cause of the others is not known. V and J calls and clone size follow that table, whereas D and trimming were derived from the DNA. The sample table holds under 150,000 clones, of which roughly 85% were seen once. The ten largest make up 7.9% of the sample.

What the time point label conveys for this sample: about 28 days (+/-7) after the second vaccine dose. The meaning of the sample's treatment or condition label: meningococcal conjugate vaccine given as trial control. The vaccinee samples were drawn from two UK trials, COV001 and COV002, one of which was a single-blind randomized controlled phase 2/3 trial testing AZD1222 (ChAdOx1 nCoV-19) in healthy adults. For TCRbeta chain sequencing, PBMC samples from trial participants were taken at day 0 and at day 28 after the second dose. The record originates from a study of T cell responses to AZD1222 COVID-19 vaccine (dated by TCRdb to the early 2020s). Concerning the study at large: A total of around 240 trial participants underwent TCR sequencing, of whom around 210 had received two doses of AZD1222 and about 25 had received two doses of the MenACWY control vaccine. Trial participants were enrolled into age subgroups of 18-55, 56-69 and 70-plus years, which contained around 150, 28 and 57 TCR-sequenced participants, respectively. General findings and caveats noted by the study authors: Conclusions about previously exposed vaccinees were limited because only a handful of AZD1222 recipients were SARS-CoV-2 seropositive at baseline. Spike-specific TCR breadth and depth rose significantly after two AZD1222 doses compared with day 0 and with MenACWY recipients. Because no samples from the day 14 peak response were available, repertoires could be characterized only after the peak T cell response. In the small 56-69-year group, the increase in depth fell short of significance, most likely because of low power. Participants were mostly white British, with more females than males. The authors suggested clonal diversity may have been underestimated. Vaccine-associated CD4 TCRs spanned the whole spike protein, with dominant responses in regions 160-218 and 743-854. Reportedly, almost half of the unique spike-specific TCRs recognized epitopes lying outside the regions that are mutated in the B.1.351 and B.1.1.7 variants.

Sequenced here: peripheral blood, sampled 28 days after the second dose of the MenACWY control vaccine. This sequence was found in an adult who received the MenACWY meningococcal vaccine as a control.

CDR3 protein: CASRRREDNEQFF. The nucleotide sequence reads as follows: TGCGCCAGCAGAAGGCGGGAGGACAATGAGCAGTTCTTC. The V and J segments used are TRBV5-1 and TRBJ2-1; the central 8 bases match TRBD2. Taken from the germline V gene, the CDR1 and CDR2 loops are SGHRS and YFSETQ. The CDR3 contains 13 residues, cysteine and phenylalanine counted. The sequence is cut down to CDR3 DNA, 39 bases in frame from base 1. The V end gives up 5 bases and the J end 5 bases, leaving 3 bases in the junction not matched to a gene. When the CDR3 is completed using the reference TRBV5-1 and TRBJ2-1 genes on either side, the full variable domain is KAGVTQTPRYLIKTRGQQVTLSCSPISGHRSVSWYQQTPGQGLQFLFEYFSETQRNKGNFPGRFSGRQFSNSRSEMNVSTLELGDSALYLCASRRREDNEQFFGPGTRLTVL.